This T cell receptor (beta chain) was identified during a study of T cells in Graves' hyperthyroidism and ophthalmopathy. To note about this clonotype: As yet, its antigen is unknown.

RNA transcripts yielded amplified TCR beta CDR3 regions. The TCR CDR3 was amplified in a first-round RT-PCR using the HTBI primer set. TCRdb processed the multiplex PCR reads anew with MiXCR; each CDR3 protein has one entry. The table shows some 700,000 distinct CDR3 sequences, with roughly 17% occurring only once. Aged 18 to 65, the patients had hyperthyroidism that was newly diagnosed and had lasted under 2 months. Thyroid ultrasound, orbital computed tomography, clinical symptoms, and serum thyroxine and TRAb underpinned diagnoses. The study, taken as a whole, reports: Ophthalmopathy was told apart from stable hyperthyroidism by a 13 V-J model.

The sample comprised blood. The source is a man aged 50 or older with Graves' hyperthyroidism.

CDR3 in amino acids: CASSPQDRGHNEKLFF. In DNA form, the CDR3 reads TGTGCCAGCAGCCCACAGGACAGGGGGCATAATGAAAAACTGTTTTTT. The rearrangement links TRBV9 to TRBJ1-4; 11 positions agree with TRBD1. Trimming took 4 bases from V and 4 from J; bases not matched to a gene: 6. Germline CDR1 reads SGDLS; CDR2 reads YYNGEE. The CDR3 extends over 16 amino acids.